This T cell receptor (beta chain) was recorded in a study of cytomegalovirus exposure and HLA in healthy donors. Use of 60 Vbeta and 13 Jbeta primers characterized the PCR. Original processing notes: Later analysis identified around 85 million unique TCR beta chains, approximately 10 million shared. Libraries were prepared by immunoSEQ multiplex PCR; TCRdb keeps only in-frame clonotypes and omits some of them. The V and J calls and clone size were taken over from that table, and D and trimming were inferred from the DNA. The sample has about 140,000 clones; about three quarters are singletons. CDR3 length: 12 amino acids. From germline, CDR1 is WNHNN and CDR2 SYGVQD (reference sequence). V was cut by 0 bases and J by 13 bases, with 9 bases left in between. Findings of the study overall: Some TCR beta chains (about 170 of them) were listed as cytomegalovirus-associated. Judged likely to be a sequencing artifact was a cluster of highly shared sequence variants. Most CMV-associated TCR beta chains appeared HLA-restricted in a later analysis.

Comment on this clone: Antigen unknown.

The chain is built from TRBV10-1 and TRBJ1-4; possible D gene TRBD1, 5 bases. Sequencing was performed on PBMCs. This receptor was identified in a woman aged 30 to 39 in good health and CMV-seronegative. The CDR3: CASSESSGRLFF. As DNA, the CDR3 is TGCGCCAGCAGTGAGTCCTCAGGGCGACTGTTTTTT.